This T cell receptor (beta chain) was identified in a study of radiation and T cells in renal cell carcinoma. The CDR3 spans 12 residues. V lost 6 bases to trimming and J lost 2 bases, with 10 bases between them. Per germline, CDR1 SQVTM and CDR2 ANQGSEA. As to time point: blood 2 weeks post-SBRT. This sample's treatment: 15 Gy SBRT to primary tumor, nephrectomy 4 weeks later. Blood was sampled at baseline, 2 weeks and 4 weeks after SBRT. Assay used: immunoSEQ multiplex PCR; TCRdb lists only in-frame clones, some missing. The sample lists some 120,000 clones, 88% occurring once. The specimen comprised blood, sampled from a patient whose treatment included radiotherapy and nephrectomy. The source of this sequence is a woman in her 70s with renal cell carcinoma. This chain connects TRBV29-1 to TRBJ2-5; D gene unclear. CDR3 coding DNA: TGCAGCGTCTTTTTCAGACAAGAGACCCAGTACTTC. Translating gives CSVFFRQETQYF.